The rows below give T cell receptor beta chains drawn from one sample of a study of cytomegalovirus exposure and HLA in healthy donors. Sequencing used immunoSEQ multiplex PCR; TCRdb keeps in-frame clones, though not all of them. Altogether about 160,000 clones are present, about 90% being singletons, with the ten largest covering about 9.4%. Material for sequencing was PBMCs. Source of these receptors: a woman between 18 and 29 years old in good health and CMV-seropositive. The CDR3 runs from the conserved cysteine through the conserved F or W. A D gene is named only where the DNA matches it firmly. Clone size is stated in some rows and not others, as once, few, many or a class when expanded.

J: TRBJ2-5
V: TRBV11-3
size: -
D: -
CDR3: CASTPQVGETQYF
DNA: TGTGCCAGCACCCCCCAGGTGGGAGAGACCCAGTACTTC

J: TRBJ2-7
V: TRBV28
size: -
D: TRBD1
CDR3: CATRRTGLPYEQYF
DNA: TGTGCCACTCGTAGGACAGGTCTTCCGTACGAGCAGTACTTC

J: TRBJ2-7
V: TRBV5-1
size: -
D: TRBD2
CDR3: CASSLTSGRLYEQYF
DNA: TGCGCCAGCAGCCTAACTAGCGGGAGGTTATACGAGCAGTACTTC

J: TRBJ1-1
V: TRBV4-3
size: -
D: -
CDR3: CASSQGEMGEAFF
DNA: TGCGCCAGCAGCCAAGGGGAGATGGGTGAAGCTTTCTTT

J: TRBJ1-1
V: TRBV18
size: once
D: -
CDR3: CASSPRGDTEAFF
DNA: TGTGCCAGCTCACCGCGGGGGGACACTGAAGCTTTCTTT

J: TRBJ2-2
V: TRBV16
size: once
D: -
CDR3: CASSPQRTGELFF
DNA: TGTGCCAGCAGCCCTCAGAGGACCGGGGAGCTGTTTTTT

J: TRBJ2-5
V: TRBV6-5
size: -
D: -
CDR3: CASSYSLRQETQYF
DNA: TGTGCCAGCAGTTACTCGTTGAGGCAAGAGACCCAGTACTTC

J: TRBJ1-5
V: TRBV4-2
size: -
D: -
CDR3: CASSLRADSQGPQHF
DNA: TGTGCCAGCAGCCTAAGAGCGGACAGCCAAGGGCCCCAGCATTTT

J: TRBJ2-1
V: TRBV4-3
size: -
D: -
CDR3: CASSQDRQGKSLRSYNEQFF
DNA: TGCGCCAGCAGCCAAGACAGGCAGGGTAAATCCCTTCGCTCCTACAATGAGCAGTTCTTC

J: TRBJ2-7
V: TRBV27
size: -
D: TRBD1
CDR3: CASSSRGTGGLPANEQYF
DNA: TGTGCCAGCAGTTCCCGCGGGACAGGAGGTTTGCCGGCCAACGAGCAGTACTTC

J: TRBJ2-7
V: TRBV5-4
size: -
D: TRBD1
CDR3: CASSPRDSSYEQYF
DNA: TGTGCCAGCAGCCCTAGGGACAGCTCCTACGAGCAGTACTTC

J: TRBJ2-1
V: TRBV4-2
size: -
D: -
CDR3: CASSQVPGDVNNEQFF
DNA: TGTGCCAGCAGCCAAGTGCCGGGGGATGTAAACAATGAGCAGTTCTTC

J: TRBJ2-3
V: TRBV15
size: -
D: -
CDR3: CATSKRQTGRSDTQYF
DNA: TGTGCCACCAGCAAAAGACAGACCGGAAGGTCTGATACGCAGTATTTT

J: TRBJ2-1
V: TRBV27
size: -
D: TRBD2
CDR3: CASSSLISGGRFDEQFF
DNA: TGTGCCAGCAGTTCCCTAATTTCGGGAGGGCGGTTCGATGAGCAGTTCTTC

J: TRBJ2-7
V: TRBV7-9
size: once
D: -
CDR3: CASSLVRDTSYEQYF
DNA: TGTGCCAGCAGCTTAGTCCGGGACACCTCCTACGAGCAGTACTTC

J: TRBJ2-7
V: TRBV10-2
size: -
D: TRBD1
CDR3: CASSAAWTGGTYEQYF
DNA: TGCGCCAGCAGCGCCGCCTGGACAGGGGGTACCTACGAGCAGTACTTC

J: TRBJ1-1
V: TRBV4-2
size: -
D: -
CDR3: CASSQPRQNTEAFF
DNA: TGTGCCAGCAGCCAACCCCGACAGAACACTGAAGCTTTCTTT

J: TRBJ2-1
V: TRBV15
size: -
D: TRBD2
CDR3: CATSRKLAGVVNEQFF
DNA: TGTGCCACCAGCCGGAAACTAGCGGGAGTGGTGAATGAGCAGTTCTTC

J: TRBJ2-1
V: TRBV6-1
size: -
D: -
CDR3: CASSTYNEQFF
DNA: TGTGCCAGCAGCACATACAATGAGCAGTTCTTC

J: TRBJ1-5
V: TRBV6-5
size: -
D: -
CDR3: CASRRPGGNQPQHF
DNA: TGTGCCAGCAGGCGACCGGGGGGCAATCAGCCCCAGCATTTT

J: TRBJ1-4
V: TRBV5-4
size: -
D: TRBD1
CDR3: CASSSFRQGREKLFF
DNA: TGTGCCAGCAGCTCTTTTAGACAGGGTCGCGAAAAACTGTTTTTT

J: TRBJ1-2
V: TRBV25-1
size: once
D: -
CDR3: CASSESGGNYGYTF
DNA: TGTGCCAGCAGTGAATCCGGGGGGAACTATGGCTACACCTTC

J: TRBJ2-5
V: TRBV1
size: -
D: -
CDR3: CTSSQGLAEETQYF
DNA: TGCACCAGCAGCCAAGGACTAGCGGAAGAGACCCAGTACTTC

J: TRBJ1-4
V: TRBV28
size: -
D: -
CDR3: CASSLSVGGRREKLFF
DNA: TGTGCCAGCAGTTTGAGTGTGGGTGGGAGGCGGGAAAAACTGTTTTTT

J: TRBJ2-3
V: TRBV15
size: once
D: -
CDR3: CATSKTGVNTIENTQYF
DNA: TGTGCCACCAGCAAAACAGGAGTCAACACCATAGAAAATACGCAGTATTTT

J: TRBJ1-4
V: TRBV27
size: -
D: -
CDR3: CASSLITSTNEKLFF
DNA: TGTGCCAGCAGTTTGATCACTTCAACTAATGAAAAACTGTTTTTT

J: TRBJ2-5
V: TRBV2
size: -
D: TRBD1
CDR3: CASSEVGQGAETQYF
DNA: TGTGCCAGCAGTGAAGTGGGTCAGGGGGCTGAGACCCAGTACTTC

J: TRBJ1-2
V: TRBV29-1
size: -
D: -
CDR3: CSVVVAGYSYTF
DNA: TGCAGCGTTGTTGTAGCGGGTTACAGCTACACCTTC

J: TRBJ1-1
V: TRBV7-2
size: -
D: -
CDR3: CASSLGAANTEAFF
DNA: TGTGCCAGCAGCTTAGGCGCGGCGAACACTGAAGCTTTCTTT

J: TRBJ1-2
V: TRBV7-2
size: -
D: TRBD1
CDR3: CASSLTGQGGYTF
DNA: TGTGCCAGCAGCTTAACGGGACAGGGGGGCTACACCTTC

J: TRBJ1-3
V: TRBV30
size: -
D: -
CDR3: CAWSYGGGRSGNTIYF
DNA: TGTGCCTGGAGTTACGGGGGGGGGCGTTCTGGAAACACCATATATTTT

J: TRBJ2-7
V: TRBV29-1
size: -
D: -
CDR3: CSVRSRRVGYEQYF
DNA: TGCAGCGTTCGCTCTCGGAGGGTTGGGTACGAGCAGTACTTC

J: TRBJ2-7
V: TRBV5-1
size: -
D: TRBD2
CDR3: CASNRGGSYEQYF
DNA: TGCGCCAGCAATCGCGGGGGTTCCTACGAGCAGTACTTC

J: TRBJ1-2
V: TRBV2
size: -
D: TRBD1
CDR3: CASKGTGNYGYTF
DNA: TGTGCCAGCAAGGGGACAGGCAACTATGGCTACACCTTC

J: TRBJ2-3
V: TRBV15
size: -
D: -
CDR3: CATSSLGGTPDTQYF
DNA: TGTGCCACCAGCTCTCTCGGGGGTACGCCAGATACGCAGTATTTT

J: TRBJ2-3
V: TRBV5-1
size: once
D: TRBD1
CDR3: CASRPGTVTDTQYF
DNA: TGCGCCAGCAGACCAGGGACAGTCACAGATACGCAGTATTTT

J: TRBJ2-3
V: TRBV18
size: -
D: TRBD1
CDR3: CASSANRGENTQYF
DNA: TGTGCCAGCTCAGCTAACAGGGGGGAAAATACGCAGTATTTT

J: TRBJ1-2
V: TRBV7-9
size: -
D: TRBD1
CDR3: CASSIQGASYGYTF
DNA: TGTGCCAGCAGCATTCAGGGGGCCTCATATGGCTACACCTTC

J: TRBJ1-1
V: TRBV28
size: -
D: -
CDR3: CASSPLTGGRTEAFF
DNA: TGTGCCAGCAGCCCGTTGACAGGCGGGCGCACTGAAGCTTTCTTT